A single sample gave rise to the 31 T cell receptor beta chains below, sequenced in a study of blood T cell repertoires in COVID-19. Libraries were prepared by immunoSEQ multiplex PCR; TCRdb keeps only in-frame clonotypes and omits some of them. Here the sample spans under 500,000 clones, 80% to 90% being singletons. The sequenced sample consisted of peripheral blood. The source of these receptors is a woman in her 30s with acute or convalescent COVID-19.

The V gene is TRBV11-1, the J gene TRBJ1-2; maybe TRBD1 (5 bases). Trimming shortened V by 5 bases and J by 7 bases, and 14 bases separated the two germline ends. Germline CDR1 is SGHAT and CDR2 is FQDESV (reference sequence). This CDR3 is built from 13 residues. The CDR3 DNA reads as TGTGCCAGCAGCCCGCGTCAGGGAGGTGGCTACACCTTC. It is translated as CASSPRQGGGYTF.

This clone was seen once. CDR3 region: CASSPIRTAGNTIYF. Here the CDR3 DNA reads TGTGCCAGCTCACCTATTCGGACTGCTGGAAACACCATATATTTT. V and J are TRBV18 and TRBJ1-3; unclear D gene. Trimming took 3 bases from V and 2 from J, leaving 11 bases between them. CDR1 is KGHSH, CDR2 LQKENI, per germline. The CDR3 length is 15 residues.

This clone appeared a few times. The chain links TRBV5-5 to TRBJ1-6; 8 bases are a match to TRBD1. This CDR3 comprises 16 residues. Germline CDR1 is SGHKS and CDR2 is YYEKEE (reference sequence). V shed 5 bases and J 7 bases; nucleotides not matched to a gene: 11. The CDR3 DNA sequence: TGTGCCAGCAGTTATCAGGGGGCGCTTCAAAATTCACCCCTCCACTTT. This sequence encodes CASSYQGALQNSPLHF.

J is TRBJ2-5 and V is TRBV2, with 8 nucleotides matching TRBD1. The CDR3 length is 17 residues. Trimming at V came to 6 bases and at J to 3 bases, leaving 15 bases not matched to a gene. Germline V gene data show CDR1 as SNHLY and CDR2 as FYNNEI. CDR3 bases: TGTGCCAGCAGCTACAGGGGACAGGAGAGTTTTAAAGAGACCCAGTACTTC. It encodes CASSYRGQESFKETQYF. The full variable domain, its missing parts supplied by reference TRBV2 and TRBJ2-5, is EPEVTQTPSHQVTQMGQEVILRCVPISNHLYFYWYRQILGQKVEFLVSFYNNEISEKSEIFDDQFSVERPDGSNFTLKIRSTKLEDSAMYFCASSYRGQESFKETQYFGPGTRLLVL.

The table lists this clone with many counts. The chain carries TRBV19 and TRBJ2-3, with 12 bases aligning to TRBD2. The CDR3 contains 22 residues. Germline CDR1 reads LNHDA; CDR2 reads SQIVND (reference sequence). The J segment lost 0 bases and the V segment lost 3 bases, leaving 19 bases of the junction unmatched. The CDR3 reads CASSMVMLAGGLIDFSTDTQYF. CDR3 in DNA: TGTGCCAGTAGTATGGTCATGCTAGCGGGGGGGTTGATCGACTTTAGCACAGATACGCAGTATTTT.

This clone was observed a handful of times. The chain carries TRBV15 and TRBJ2-2; 7 bases map to TRBD1. CDR1 LNHNV and CDR2 YYDKDF come from the germline V gene (reference sequence). Unmatched junction bases numbered 5, after V lost 0 bases and J lost 1 base. This CDR3 comprises 17 residues. The CDR3 loop reads CATSRETGPLNTGELFF. CDR3 bases: TGTGCCACCAGCAGAGAGACAGGGCCCTTGAACACCGGGGAGCTGTTTTTT.

This clone is a singleton in its sample. The chain joins TRBV10-1 to TRBJ1-4; 9 bases align to TRBD1. V lost 7 bases and J lost 6; bases outside the gene matches: 18. There are 18 residues in the CDR3. Germline-derived CDR1 and CDR2 are WNHNN and SYGVQD (reference sequence). The CDR3 DNA reads as TGCGCCAGCACATCCCAACGGGACAGGGCCGTCGGGGATGAAAAACTGTTTTTT. Translation: CASTSQRDRAVGDEKLFF.

The table lists this clone with a count of one. The rearrangement links TRBV7-9 to TRBJ2-1; TRBD2 matches 13 bases. This CDR3 spans 19 amino acids. Germline V gene sequence: CDR1 SEHNR, CDR2 FQNEAQ (reference sequence). J lost 1 base, V lost 0 bases, and 6 bases had no gene match. CDR3 amino acids: CASSLAILAGGHSYNEQFF. The CDR3 DNA sequence: TGTGCCAGCAGCTTAGCGATACTAGCGGGGGGGCATTCCTACAATGAGCAGTTCTTC.

The J gene is TRBJ2-3, the V gene TRBV5-1, with 14 bases aligning to TRBD2. Germline V gene data show CDR1 as SGHRS and CDR2 as YFSETQ. V lost 5 bases to trimming and J lost 0 bases; unmatched junction nucleotides: 5. This CDR3 is 17 amino acids long. The CDR3 bases are TGCGCCAGCAGTTTTGGGACTAGCGGGGGAAGCACAGATACGCAGTATTTT. Translation: CASSFGTSGGSTDTQYF.

The chain carries TRBV3-1 (or the pseudogene TRBV3-2) and TRBJ2-1; D remains ambiguous. The CDR3 is 12 amino acids. Trimming stripped 1 base from V and 7 bases from J, with 5 bases between. From germline, CDR1 is LGHDT and CDR2 YNNKEL (reference sequence). Here the CDR3 reads CASSQAGNEQFF. The CDR3 DNA reads TGTGCCAGCAGCCAAGCCGGGAATGAGCAGTTCTTC.

V and J are TRBV28 and TRBJ1-2, with 11 bases fitting TRBD1. The V and J ends lost 6 bases and 11 bases, in that order; junction bases with no gene match: 11. This CDR3 region has 14 residues. The germline V gene encodes CDR1 MDHEN and CDR2 SYDVKM. The CDR3 sequence: CASSLDGQGARYTF. The DNA for the CDR3 is TGTGCCAGCAGCTTAGATGGACAGGGGGCGAGGTACACCTTC.

The V and J genes are TRBV6-5 and TRBJ2-1, with TRBD2 identical over 9 bases. Germline CDR1 MNHEY, CDR2 SVGAGI. V lost 1 base and J lost 6; bases outside the gene matches: 7. The length of the CDR3 is 16 residues. CDR3 sequence (DNA): TGTGCCAGCAGTTACTTCGGCGGGGGGGCGGGCAATGAGCAGTTCTTC. Translating gives CASSYFGGGAGNEQFF.

A few counts support this clone. The chain combines TRBV6-2 or TRBV6-3 with TRBJ2-7; D is ambiguous. The CDR3 covers 11 residues. V was trimmed by 5 bases and J by 7 bases, leaving 9 bases between them. CDR1 is MNHEY and CDR2 is SVGEGT in the germline V gene. In DNA form, the CDR3 reads TGTGCCAGCAGTCCAAGCCTGGAGCAGTACTTC. As protein: CASSPSLEQYF.

This chain uses TRBV5-8 with TRBJ1-5, with 8 bases that match TRBD1. The CDR3 loop spans 13 amino acids. V was pared by 5 bases and J by 7 bases, with 5 bases of the junction left unmatched. Germline V gene sequence: CDR1 SGHTS, CDR2 YDEGEE. The CDR3 DNA sequence: TGTGCCAGCAGAAGGACAGGGATGCAGCCCCAGCATTTT. This sequence encodes CASRRTGMQPQHF.

The rearrangement links TRBV7-3 to TRBJ1-5; D might be TRBD1 (5 bases). This CDR3 is 17 amino acids long. V gave up 6 bases and J gave up 4 bases, with 22 bases separating them. Germline CDR1 reads SGHTA; CDR2 reads FQGTGA. The CDR3, as DNA: TGTGCCAGCAGAATCGAAGGATTGGCAGGGCCAAATCAGCCCCAGCATTTT. Protein: CASRIEGLAGPNQPQHF.

The chain employs TRBV3-1 (or the pseudogene TRBV3-2) and TRBJ2-7, with D unresolved. Trimming took 3 bases from V and 1 from J, leaving 7 bases between them. Looked up from germline, CDR1 is LGHDT and CDR2 is YNNKEL (reference sequence). The CDR3 sequence is 13 residues long. The CDR3 here is CASSHPLSYEQYF. The DNA for the CDR3 is TGTGCCAGCAGCCACCCTTTGTCCTACGAGCAGTACTTC.

The J gene is TRBJ1-1, the V gene TRBV18, with D possibly TRBD1 on 6 matching bases. Germline V gene lookup returns CDR1 KGHSH and CDR2 LQKENI. Trimming took off 3 bases at V and 2 bases at J, with 16 bases between the two ends. The CDR3 sequence is 16 residues long. The CDR3 DNA follows: TGTGCCAGCTCACCGGCTATCGGGGGGGCTAACACTGAAGCTTTCTTT. Amino acid sequence: CASSPAIGGANTEAFF.

In regard to this clone: The sample contains more than one DNA sequence encoding this CDR3. This chain uses TRBV7-9 with TRBJ1-1; unclear D gene. With 1 base removed from V and 1 base from J, the gap between germline ends came to 7 bases. Germline CDR1 SEHNR, CDR2 FQNEAQ (reference sequence). This CDR3 comprises 14 residues. The chain's CDR3 is CASSLGGGNTEAFF. For the CDR3, the DNA is TGTGCCAGCAGCTTAGGAGGTGGGAACACTGAAGCTTTCTTT.

In regard to this clone: The same CDR3 is also encoded by other DNA sequences in this sample. V gene TRBV7-9 combines with J gene TRBJ1-3, with D hard to call. CDR3 size: 11 residues. Trimming removed 6 bases from V and 7 bases from J, with 7 bases in between. Germline CDR1 and CDR2: SEHNR and FQNEAQ (reference sequence). CDR3 protein: CASSPGNTIYF. DNA for the CDR3: TGTGCCAGCAGTCCGGGGAACACCATATATTTT.

Written as DNA, the CDR3 is TGCGCCAGCAGCTTGAGGGCGGGGGGTGCTGGAGAGACCCAGTACTTC. This encodes CASSLRAGGAGETQYF. This chain uses TRBV5-1 with TRBJ2-5, with TRBD2 matching over 8 bases. V lost 1 base, J lost 4 bases, and 9 bases stayed unmatched. CDR3 size: 16 residues. From germline, CDR1 is SGHRS and CDR2 YFSETQ.

The chain combines TRBV7-3 with TRBJ2-3; 10 bases match TRBD2. Looked up from germline, CDR1 is SGHTA and CDR2 is FQGTGA. The CDR3 runs 14 residues. The trim removed 5 bases at V and 5 bases at J, leaving 4 bases unmatched. The CDR3 sequence: CASSPSGGEDTQYF. The CDR3 DNA reads as TGTGCCAGCAGCCCTAGCGGGGGAGAAGATACGCAGTATTTT.

This clone was picked up one time. The chain joins TRBV7-9 to TRBJ2-3; TRBD1 agrees at 8 bases. CDR3 length: 15 amino acids. CDR1 and CDR2 (germline): SEHNR, FQNEAQ (reference sequence). With V trimmed by 4 bases and J by 5 bases, 8 bases remained unmatched. Here the CDR3 reads CASSSLDRAKDTQYF. The CDR3 region has the DNA TGTGCCAGCAGCTCACTGGACAGGGCTAAAGATACGCAGTATTTT.

J is TRBJ2-3 and V is TRBV7-9; 14 bases map to TRBD2. Losses at the gene ends were 5 bases for V and 4 bases for J; bases not matched to a gene: 11. The CDR3 is 18 amino acids. The V gene's germline CDR1 is SEHNR and CDR2 FQNEAQ (reference sequence). The CDR3 spells CASSRRGGLAGGADTQYF. DNA for the CDR3: TGTGCCAGCAGCCGGAGAGGAGGACTAGCGGGGGGCGCAGATACGCAGTATTTT.

This clone was observed once. This chain uses TRBV18 with TRBJ2-7, with 7 bases aligning to TRBD1. The CDR3 has 13 amino acids. J gave up 2 bases and V 4 bases, and 2 bases lay outside the gene matches. Germline lookup yields CDR1 KGHSH and CDR2 LQKENI. CDR3 bases: TGTGCCAGCTCACGACAGGGAGCCTACGAGCAGTACTTC. This encodes CASSRQGAYEQYF.

This sequence joins TRBV13 and TRBJ2-1; a weak D match, TRBD2 (6 bases). The CDR3 contains 16 residues. The germline V gene has CDR1 PRHDT and CDR2 FYEKMQ (reference sequence). The germline V and J ends were trimmed by 5 bases and 8 bases, with 22 bases remaining between them. The CDR3 DNA reads TGTGCCAGCAGCCCCAGACGGGACTTATGGCGGTATGAGCAGTTCTTC. This codes for CASSPRRDLWRYEQFF.

The gene calls are TRBV28 and TRBJ1-2, with D uncertain. CDR1 is MDHEN and CDR2 is SYDVKM in the germline V gene. V shed 6 bases and J shed 2 bases, with 22 bases lying between them. CDR3 length equals 17 residues. CDR3 nucleotides: TGTGCCAGCAGACCACTTTACCACGACATCGCGAACTATGGCTACACCTTC. This gives the protein CASRPLYHDIANYGYTF.

This clone has only one observation. V is TRBV5-6 and J is TRBJ1-1; D unresolved. Looked up from germline, CDR1 is SGHDT and CDR2 is YYEEEE. Deletions cut 2 bases from V and 1 base from J, with 6 bases between. This CDR3 comprises 13 residues. CDR3 DNA: TGTGCCAGCAGCTTAACGCGGAACACTGAAGCTTTCTTT. Its protein product is CASSLTRNTEAFF.

This rearrangement joins TRBV5-1 to TRBJ2-7, with TRBD1 matching over 8 bases. The CDR3 is 15 amino acids. Per germline, CDR1 SGHRS and CDR2 YFSETQ. V shed 4 bases, J shed 4 bases, and the junction held 10 bases outside the gene matches. The CDR3, as DNA: TGCGCCAGCAGCGAGGGGACAGGCGGATCATACGAGCAGTACTTC. It translates to CASSEGTGGSYEQYF.

The rearrangement uses TRBV20-1 and TRBJ1-2; no firm D call. Germline CDR1 DFQATT, CDR2 SNEGSKA (reference sequence). V was shortened by 3 bases and J by 3 bases, with 8 bases between the two germline ends. The CDR3 is 12 residues long. The CDR3 sequence: CSASRTDYGYTF. CDR3 bases: TGCAGTGCTAGTAGGACTGACTATGGCTACACCTTC.

The V call is TRBV15, the J call TRBJ2-7; 9 positions match TRBD2. Germline loops: CDR1 LNHNV, CDR2 YYDKDF (reference sequence). CDR3 length: 14 amino acids. V lost 0 bases and J lost 3; bases outside the gene matches: 0. The CDR3 DNA sequence: TGTGCCACCAGCAGAGAAGCGGGGGGCTACGAGCAGTACTTC. This codes for CATSREAGGYEQYF. The complete variable domain, with remaining parts taken from reference TRBV15 and TRBJ2-7, reads DAMVIQNPRYQVTQFGKPVTLSCSQTLNHNVMYWYQQKSSQAPKLLFHYYDKDFNNEADTPDNFQSRRPNTSFCFLDIRSPGLGDTAMYLCATSREAGGYEQYFGPGTRLTVT.

The gene calls are TRBV11-2 and TRBJ2-2, with TRBD2 identical over 10 bases. The germline gives CDR1 SGHAT, CDR2 FQNNGV. The CDR3 is made up of 16 amino acids. V lost 5 bases to trimming and J lost 4 bases; unmatched junction nucleotides: 7. The CDR3 reads CASSPQAGGPTGELFF. The CDR3 DNA reads TGTGCCAGCAGCCCTCAAGCGGGGGGGCCCACCGGGGAGCTGTTTTTT. Supplemented by reference TRBV11-2 and TRBJ2-2, the full variable domain reads EAGVAQSPRYKIIEKRQSVAFWCNPISGHATLYWYQQILGQGPKLLIQFQNNGVVDDSQLPKDRFSAERLKGVDSTLKIQPAKLEDSAVYLCASSPQAGGPTGELFFGEGSRLTVL.